Listed below are T cell receptor beta chains from one sample, sequenced in a study of siplizumab effects on memory and regulatory T cells. Sequencing was performed with immunoSEQ multiplex PCR; in TCRdb, only in-frame clones are kept and a portion is missing. The sample consists of 65,000 to 85,000 clones, 93% of them appearing once. The specimen sequenced was CD8+ T cells sorted from blood. These receptors all come from a human donor in good health. The CDR3 runs from the conserved cysteine through the conserved F or W. Each record gives: J gene, clone size, V gene, D gene, CDR3 protein, CDR3 DNA. A D gene is named only where the DNA matches it firmly. Clone size, where shown, is once, few, many, or a class for clones that have expanded.

TRBJ2-1 | . | TRBV7-2 | . | CASSLSSSYNEQFF | TGTGCCAGCAGCTTGTCCAGCTCCTACAATGAGCAGTTCTTC
TRBJ1-1 | . | TRBV7-9 | . | CASEVNTEAFF | TGTGCCAGCGAGGTAAACACTGAAGCTTTCTTT
TRBJ2-5 | . | TRBV18 | TRBD2 | CASSGQRGKGETQYF | TGTGCCAGCTCGGGCCAGCGGGGGAAGGGAGAGACCCAGTACTTC
TRBJ2-2 | . | TRBV27 | . | CASSDAGDHNTGELFF | TGTGCCAGCAGTGACGCCGGGGACCATAACACCGGGGAGCTGTTTTTT
TRBJ1-3 | few | TRBV11-2 | . | CASSVPYSGNTIYF | TGTGCCAGCAGCGTGCCTTACTCTGGAAACACCATATATTTT
TRBJ2-2 | . | TRBV4-3 | TRBD2 | CASSQVVPGGAGGELFF | TGCGCCAGCAGCCAAGTGGTACCCGGGGGGGCCGGCGGGGAGCTGTTTTTT
TRBJ1-2 | . | TRBV7-6 | . | CASSLDLLGFGGYTF | TGTGCCAGCAGCTTAGATTTGTTGGGGTTTGGAGGCTACACCTTC
TRBJ2-7 | . | TRBV4-3 | . | CASSQDARGFSYEQYF | TGCGCCAGCAGCCAAGACGCCAGGGGTTTTTCCTACGAGCAGTACTTC
TRBJ2-7 | . | TRBV7-9 | . | CASSPRDGAYEQYF | TGTGCCAGCAGCCCCCGCGATGGGGCCTACGAGCAGTACTTC
TRBJ1-1 | . | TRBV4-1 | . | CASSQTENTEAFF | TGCGCCAGCAGCCAAACGGAGAACACTGAAGCTTTCTTT
TRBJ2-2 | . | TRBV7-9 | . | CASSLLLKTTGELFF | TGTGCCAGCAGCTTACTTCTGAAGACCACCGGGGAGCTGTTTTTT
TRBJ2-5 | . | TRBV4-1 | . | CASSQERGQETQYF | TGCGCCAGCAGCCAAGAAAGGGGTCAAGAGACCCAGTACTTC
TRBJ2-1 | . | TRBV7-6 | . | CASSSDVGAGQYEQFF | TGTGCCAGCAGCTCAGATGTGGGGGCGGGACAGTATGAGCAGTTCTTC
TRBJ2-1 | . | TRBV6-4 | . | CASSDTRPEQFF | TGTGCCAGCAGTGACACCCGGCCGGAGCAGTTCTTC
TRBJ1-1 | . | TRBV6-1 | . | CASHYRVGMNTEAFF | TGTGCCAGCCATTACAGGGTGGGAATGAACACTGAAGCTTTCTTT
TRBJ2-7 | . | TRBV29-1 | . | CSVELQYYEQYF | TGCAGCGTTGAGTTACAGTACTACGAGCAGTACTTC
TRBJ2-3 | . | TRBV10-3 | . | CAISDPTSPDSGDTQYF | TGTGCCATCAGTGACCCAACTAGTCCCGACAGCGGAGATACGCAGTATTTT
TRBJ2-2 | . | TRBV6-5 | . | CASSYPPAGELFF | TGTGCCAGCAGTTACCCCCCTGCCGGGGAGCTGTTTTTT
TRBJ2-2 | . | TRBV5-4 | TRBD2 | CASSPFGGAGGELFF | TGTGCCAGCAGCCCCTTCGGGGGGGCCGGCGGGGAGCTGTTTTTT
TRBJ2-7 | . | TRBV19 | . | CASSWRAVSYEQYF | TGTGCCAGTAGTTGGCGGGCAGTCTCCTACGAGCAGTACTTC
TRBJ2-7 | . | TRBV5-1 | . | CASAWDGYEQYF | TGCGCCAGCGCTTGGGACGGGTACGAGCAGTACTTC
TRBJ1-2 | . | TRBV7-9 | TRBD1 | CASSLRTGDGYTF | TGTGCCAGCAGCTTAAGGACAGGGGATGGCTACACCTTC
TRBJ2-3 | . | TRBV27 | . | CASRVGTDTQYF | TGTGCCAGCAGAGTGGGGACAGATACGCAGTATTTT
TRBJ2-7 | once | TRBV13 | . | CASSFQEGAYEQYF | TGTGCCAGCAGCTTTCAGGAGGGGGCGTACGAGCAGTACTTC
TRBJ2-3 | . | TRBV13 | . | CASSLGAGQGTDTQYF | TGTGCCAGCAGCTTAGGGGCAGGTCAGGGTACAGATACGCAGTATTTT
TRBJ2-5 | . | TRBV7-6 | TRBD1 | CASSRDRVEETQYF | TGTGCCAGCAGCCGAGACAGGGTGGAAGAGACCCAGTACTTC
TRBJ1-2 | . | TRBV6-5 | TRBD1 | CASSTGDGYTF | TGTGCCAGCAGTACAGGGGATGGCTACACCTTC
TRBJ2-7 | . | TRBV27 | TRBD1 | CASSSTGSSYEQYF | TGTGCCAGCAGTTCGACAGGGTCATCCTACGAGCAGTACTTC
TRBJ1-4 | . | TRBV9 | . | CASSGGSGTNEKLFF | TGTGCCAGCAGCGGCGGATCAGGGACTAATGAAAAACTGTTTTTT
TRBJ1-1 | . | TRBV5-6 | . | CASSLTPAPNTEAFF | TGTGCCAGCAGCTTGACCCCGGCGCCGAACACTGAAGCTTTCTTT
TRBJ2-7 | . | TRBV6-1 | . | CASSEALLGTKSNYEQYF | TGTGCCAGCAGTGAAGCGCTTCTAGGGACAAAATCGAACTACGAGCAGTACTTC
TRBJ2-1 | . | TRBV27 | . | CASSFLVRQGLGNEQFF | TGTGCCAGCAGTTTCCTGGTACGTCAGGGCCTGGGGAATGAGCAGTTCTTC
TRBJ2-3 | . | TRBV5-4 | TRBD2 | CASSLETSATDTQYF | TGTGCCAGCAGCTTGGAGACTAGCGCCACAGATACGCAGTATTTT
TRBJ2-1 | once | TRBV19 | . | CASGLSLGGEQFF | TGTGCCAGTGGACTGTCTCTAGGGGGTGAGCAGTTCTTC
TRBJ1-2 | . | TRBV5-4 | . | CASSFRGDYGYTF | TGTGCCAGCAGCTTTCGGGGTGATTATGGCTACACCTTC
TRBJ1-2 | . | TRBV5-5 | . | CASSLASGGRNGYTF | TGTGCCAGCAGCTTGGCCTCGGGAGGCAGGAATGGCTACACCTTC
TRBJ1-1 | . | TRBV7-3 | TRBD1 | CASSFGQGGTEAFF | TGTGCCAGCAGCTTCGGACAGGGCGGAACTGAAGCTTTCTTT
TRBJ2-3 | . | TRBV9 | TRBD2 | CASSVAGTNTDTQYF | TGTGCCAGCAGCGTAGCGGGGACTAACACAGATACGCAGTATTTT
TRBJ2-7 | . | TRBV28 | . | CASSPLDGTYEQYF | TGTGCCAGCAGTCCACTCGACGGAACCTACGAGCAGTACTTC
TRBJ2-3 | . | TRBV25-1 | . | CASRGGSTDTQYF | TGTGCCAGCAGGGGCGGGAGCACAGATACGCAGTATTTT
TRBJ1-5 | . | TRBV28 | TRBD1 | CASSWDSSNQPQHF | TGTGCCAGCAGTTGGGACAGTAGCAATCAGCCCCAGCATTTT
TRBJ2-1 | . | TRBV15 | . | CATSRARGLTQGNEQFF | TGTGCCACCAGCAGAGCCCGGGGCCTAACTCAAGGGAATGAGCAGTTCTTC
TRBJ2-5 | . | TRBV10-3 | . | CAISEDSPKETQYF | TGTGCCATCAGTGAGGACAGTCCCAAAGAGACCCAGTACTTC
TRBJ1-6 | . | TRBV10-1 | TRBD1 | CASSEDRGPNSPLHF | TGCGCCAGCAGTGAGGACAGGGGGCCTAATTCACCCCTCCACTTT
TRBJ1-1 | . | TRBV4-1 | . | CASSQDYGVAEAFF | TGCGCCAGCAGCCAAGATTATGGGGTTGCTGAAGCTTTCTTT
TRBJ1-5 | . | TRBV9 | . | CASSVTAENQPQHF | TGTGCCAGCAGCGTGACAGCAGAAAATCAGCCCCAGCATTTT
TRBJ2-3 | . | TRBV4-2 | TRBD2 | CASSQDVGGSTDTQYF | TGTGCCAGCAGCCAAGACGTGGGGGGGAGCACAGATACGCAGTATTTT